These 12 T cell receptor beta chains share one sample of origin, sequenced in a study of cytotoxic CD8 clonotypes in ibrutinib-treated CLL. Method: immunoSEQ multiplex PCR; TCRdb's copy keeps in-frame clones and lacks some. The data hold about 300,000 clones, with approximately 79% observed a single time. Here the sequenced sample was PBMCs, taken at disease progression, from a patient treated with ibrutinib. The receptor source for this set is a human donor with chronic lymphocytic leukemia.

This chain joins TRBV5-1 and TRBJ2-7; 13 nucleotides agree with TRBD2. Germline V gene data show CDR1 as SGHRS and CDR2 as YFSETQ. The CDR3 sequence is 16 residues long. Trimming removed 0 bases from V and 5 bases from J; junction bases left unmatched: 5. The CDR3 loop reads CASSLASGLAGNEQYF. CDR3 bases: TGCGCCAGCAGCTTGGCCTCGGGACTAGCGGGAAACGAGCAGTACTTC.

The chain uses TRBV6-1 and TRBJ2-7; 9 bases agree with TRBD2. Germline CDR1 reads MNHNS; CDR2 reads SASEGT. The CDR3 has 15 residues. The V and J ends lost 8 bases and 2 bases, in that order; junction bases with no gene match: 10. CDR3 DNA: TGTGCCAGCCCACCGGGGCTAGCGGGAACCTACGAGCAGTACTTC. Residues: CASPPGLAGTYEQYF.

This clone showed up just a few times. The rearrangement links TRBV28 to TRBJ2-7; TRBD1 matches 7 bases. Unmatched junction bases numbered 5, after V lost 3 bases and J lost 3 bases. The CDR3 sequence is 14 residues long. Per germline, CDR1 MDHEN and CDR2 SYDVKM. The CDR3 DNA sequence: TGTGCCAGCAGTTTCTCAGGGGGAGTCTACGAGCAGTACTTC. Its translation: CASSFSGGVYEQYF.

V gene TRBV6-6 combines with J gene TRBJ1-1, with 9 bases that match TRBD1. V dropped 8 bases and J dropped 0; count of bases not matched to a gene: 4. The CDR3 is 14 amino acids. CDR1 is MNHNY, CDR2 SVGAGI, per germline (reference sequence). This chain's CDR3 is CASGQGIMNTEAFF. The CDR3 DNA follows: TGTGCCAGCGGACAGGGGATTATGAACACTGAAGCTTTCTTT.

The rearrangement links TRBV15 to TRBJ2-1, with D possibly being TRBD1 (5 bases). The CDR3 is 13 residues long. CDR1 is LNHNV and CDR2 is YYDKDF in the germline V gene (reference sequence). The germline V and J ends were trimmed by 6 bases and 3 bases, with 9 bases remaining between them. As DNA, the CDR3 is TGTGCCACCAGGACAGCCAACTACAATGAGCAGTTCTTC. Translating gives CATRTANYNEQFF.

The CDR3: CASSQGGPLTGNTIYF. The CDR3 nucleotides are TGCGCCAGCAGCCAGGGAGGCCCTCTGACTGGAAACACCATATATTTT. V and J are TRBV4-1 and TRBJ1-3; D ambiguous. CDR3 length: 16 amino acids. Per germline, CDR1 MGHRA and CDR2 YSYEKL. V lost 3 bases to trimming and J lost 2 bases, with 14 bases between them.

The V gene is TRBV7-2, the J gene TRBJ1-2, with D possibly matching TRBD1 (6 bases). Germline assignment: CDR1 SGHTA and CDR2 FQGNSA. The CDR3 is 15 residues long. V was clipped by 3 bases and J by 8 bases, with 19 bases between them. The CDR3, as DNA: TGTGCCAGCAGCTTGAACCCCACAGGGATACTGGGCTACACCTTC. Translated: CASSLNPTGILGYTF. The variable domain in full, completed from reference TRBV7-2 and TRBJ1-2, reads GAGVSQSPSNKVTEKGKDVELRCDPISGHTALYWYRQSLGQGLEFLIYFQGNSAPDKSGLPSDRFSAERTGGSVSTLTIQRTQQEDSAVYLCASSLNPTGILGYTFGSGTRLTVV.

The CDR3 protein is CASSLELGPRAYEQYF. The DNA for the CDR3 is TGTGCCAGCAGCTTGGAGCTGGGACCCCGGGCGTACGAGCAGTACTTC. The gene calls are TRBV5-4 and TRBJ2-7; D is tentatively TRBD1 or TRBD2 (5 bases each). From germline, CDR1 is SGHNT and CDR2 YYREEE (reference sequence). The CDR3 is 16 residues long. The germline V and J ends were trimmed by 0 bases and 4 bases, with 17 bases remaining between them.

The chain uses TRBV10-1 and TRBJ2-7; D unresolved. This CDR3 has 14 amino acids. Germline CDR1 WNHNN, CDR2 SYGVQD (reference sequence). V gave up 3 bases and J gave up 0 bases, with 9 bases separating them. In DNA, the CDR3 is TGCGCCAGCAGTGAAAAACCCAGCTCCTACGAGCAGTACTTC. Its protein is CASSEKPSSYEQYF.

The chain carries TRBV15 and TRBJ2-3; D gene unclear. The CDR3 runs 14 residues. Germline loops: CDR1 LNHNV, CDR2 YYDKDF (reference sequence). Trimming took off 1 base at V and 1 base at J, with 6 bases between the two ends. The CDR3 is CATSRGGRTDTQYF. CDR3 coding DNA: TGTGCCACCAGCAGAGGAGGTCGCACAGATACGCAGTATTTT.

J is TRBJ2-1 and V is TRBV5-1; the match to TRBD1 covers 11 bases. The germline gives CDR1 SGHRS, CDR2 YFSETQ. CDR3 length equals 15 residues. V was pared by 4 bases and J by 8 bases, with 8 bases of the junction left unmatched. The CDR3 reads CASSLGQGARHEQFF. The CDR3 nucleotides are TGCGCCAGCAGCCTTGGACAGGGGGCAAGGCATGAGCAGTTCTTC.

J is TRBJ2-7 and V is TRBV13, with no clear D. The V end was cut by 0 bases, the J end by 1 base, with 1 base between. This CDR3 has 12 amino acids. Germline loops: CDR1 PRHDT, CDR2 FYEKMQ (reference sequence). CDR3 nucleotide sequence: TGTGCCAGCAGCTTAGGTTCCTACGAGCAGTACTTC. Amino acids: CASSLGSYEQYF.